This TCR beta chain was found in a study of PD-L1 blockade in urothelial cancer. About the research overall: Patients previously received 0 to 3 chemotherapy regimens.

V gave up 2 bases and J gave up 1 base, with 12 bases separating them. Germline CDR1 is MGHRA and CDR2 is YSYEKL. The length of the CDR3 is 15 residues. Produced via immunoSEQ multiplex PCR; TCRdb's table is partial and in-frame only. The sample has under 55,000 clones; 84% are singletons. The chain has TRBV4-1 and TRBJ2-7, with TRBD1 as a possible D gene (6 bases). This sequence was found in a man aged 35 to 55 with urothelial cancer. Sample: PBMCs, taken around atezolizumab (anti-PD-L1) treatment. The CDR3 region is CASSQLPGQSYEQYF. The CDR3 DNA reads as TGCGCCAGCAGCCAACTCCCGGGACAATCCTACGAGCAGTACTTC.